The subject of this entry is one T cell receptor beta chain. Its antigen is not known. PCR used 60 Vbeta primers and 13 Jbeta primers. Measured with immunoSEQ multiplex PCR; TCRdb has only the in-frame clones, and not every one. This sample has 150,000 to 180,000 clones, with 60% to 80% found just once. The sample is drawn from a study of cytomegalovirus exposure and HLA in healthy donors. In the study overall: In an early release, HLA-typed donors contributed 77 million or so unique TCR sequences.

Germline assignment: CDR1 MDHEN and CDR2 SYDVKM. Trimming pared 6 bases from V and 6 bases from J, leaving 19 bases between. This CDR3 is built from 15 residues. Study-level results: The investigators catalogued 180 or so TCR beta chains as cytomegalovirus-associated.

The chain uses TRBV28 and TRBJ2-3, with D perhaps TRBD2 (5 bases). The sequence was obtained from a young man in good health and CMV-seropositive. Sequencing was performed on PBMCs. This CDR3 is CASSFPRGTRDTQYF. CDR3 bases: TGTGCCAGCAGCTTCCCTCGGGGTACTCGCGATACGCAGTATTTT. Full variable domain (missing parts from reference TRBV28 and TRBJ2-3): DVKVTQSSRYLVKRTGEKVFLECVQDMDHENMFWYRQDPGLGLRLIYFSYDVKMKEKGDIPEGYSVSREKKERFSLILESASTNQTSMYLCASSFPRGTRDTQYFGPGTRLTVL.